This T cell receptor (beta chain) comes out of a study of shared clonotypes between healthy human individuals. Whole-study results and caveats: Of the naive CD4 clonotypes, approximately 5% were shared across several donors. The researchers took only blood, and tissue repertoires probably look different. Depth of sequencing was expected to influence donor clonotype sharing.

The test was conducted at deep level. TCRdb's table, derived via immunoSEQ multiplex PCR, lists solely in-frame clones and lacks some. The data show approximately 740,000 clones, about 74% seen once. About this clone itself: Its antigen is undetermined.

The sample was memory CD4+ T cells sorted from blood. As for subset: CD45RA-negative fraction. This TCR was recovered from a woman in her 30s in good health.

The CDR3 DNA follows: TGTGCCAGCAATGACAGAATGTCCTACGAGCAGTACTTC. It encodes CASNDRMSYEQYF. This chain joins TRBV27 and TRBJ2-7; TRBD1 might be the D (5 bases). The CDR3 covers 13 residues. Germline V gene data show CDR1 as MNHEY and CDR2 as SMNVEV (reference sequence). V shed 7 bases and J shed 1 base, with 11 bases lying between them.